This T cell receptor beta chain was obtained from a study of CD8 T cells in Susac syndrome. When the RNA was reverse transcribed, random hexamers were used with an input of about 0.5 to 1 ug. TCRdb reanalysed the immunoSEQ multiplex PCR reads using MiXCR and keeps one entry per CDR3 protein. This sample has about 150,000 distinct CDR3 sequences, with 85% to 95% found just once. Trimming cost V 2 bases and J 2 bases, with 4 bases left between them. The CDR3 extends over 14 amino acids. Germline CDR1 KGHSH, CDR2 LQKENI. The clonotype comes from a human donor with Susac syndrome. The gene calls are TRBV18 and TRBJ2-6; D remains ambiguous. Sequenced sample: CD4+ T cells from PBMCs. CDR3 nucleotides: TGTGCCAGCTCACCAAACACTGGGGCCAACGTCCTGACTTTC. Translation gives CASSPNTGANVLTF. The complete variable domain, with remaining parts taken from reference TRBV18 and TRBJ2-6, reads NAGVMQNPRHLVRRRGQEARLRCSPMKGHSHVYWYRQLPEEGLKFMVYLQKENIIDESGMPKERFSAEFPKEGPSILRIQQVVRGDSAAYFCASSPNTGANVLTFGAGSRLTVL.